The rows below give T cell receptor beta chains drawn from one sample of a study of early T cells in non-severe SARS-CoV-2 infection. TCRdb reprocessed the 5' RACE reads via MiXCR and lists one record per CDR3 protein. The profile shows under 140,000 distinct CDR3 sequences, about 12% of them singletons. Specimen: whole blood, collected at baseline. Receptors originate from an adult who was a healthcare worker with PCR-confirmed SARS-CoV-2 infection or an uninfected control (not recorded which). Both conserved end residues are part of each CDR3. Fields, in order: J gene, V gene, CDR3 protein.

J gene: TRBJ1-2
V gene: TRBV15
CDR3 protein: CATSRDIPGGYGYTF

J gene: TRBJ2-2
V gene: TRBV4-1
CDR3 protein: CASSHLWQDQHTGELFF

J gene: TRBJ1-3
V gene: TRBV15
CDR3 protein: CATSRGPRGGNTIYF

J gene: TRBJ2-1
V gene: TRBV4-1
CDR3 protein: CASEGAVDEQFF

J gene: TRBJ2-7
V gene: TRBV11-1
CDR3 protein: CASGIRGHEQYF

J gene: TRBJ2-2
V gene: TRBV7-9
CDR3 protein: CASSPRLAEGGGELFF

J gene: TRBJ1-2
V gene: TRBV12-3/TRBV12-4
CDR3 protein: CASSFGGAVGYTF

J gene: TRBJ1-2
V gene: TRBV7-9
CDR3 protein: CASSLTQGDVYGYTF

J gene: TRBJ1-1
V gene: TRBV6-5
CDR3 protein: CASRRQGLAFF

J gene: TRBJ1-4
V gene: TRBV7-9
CDR3 protein: CASSSWTGSGEKLFF

J gene: TRBJ1-2
V gene: TRBV2
CDR3 protein: CASNENSGYTF

J gene: TRBJ2-7
V gene: TRBV12-3/TRBV12-4
CDR3 protein: CASSLELREQYF

J gene: TRBJ2-7
V gene: TRBV4-1
CDR3 protein: CASSQGQGFYEQYF

J gene: TRBJ1-4
V gene: TRBV7-8
CDR3 protein: CASSYLGQGHANEKLFF

J gene: TRBJ2-5
V gene: TRBV10-1
CDR3 protein: CASSDVGVGETQYF

J gene: TRBJ1-1
V gene: TRBV4-1
CDR3 protein: CASSQLSTGLTEAFF

J gene: TRBJ1-2
V gene: TRBV2
CDR3 protein: CASSYLRRSEDYGYTF

J gene: TRBJ2-3
V gene: TRBV7-3
CDR3 protein: CASSVTRSTDTQYF